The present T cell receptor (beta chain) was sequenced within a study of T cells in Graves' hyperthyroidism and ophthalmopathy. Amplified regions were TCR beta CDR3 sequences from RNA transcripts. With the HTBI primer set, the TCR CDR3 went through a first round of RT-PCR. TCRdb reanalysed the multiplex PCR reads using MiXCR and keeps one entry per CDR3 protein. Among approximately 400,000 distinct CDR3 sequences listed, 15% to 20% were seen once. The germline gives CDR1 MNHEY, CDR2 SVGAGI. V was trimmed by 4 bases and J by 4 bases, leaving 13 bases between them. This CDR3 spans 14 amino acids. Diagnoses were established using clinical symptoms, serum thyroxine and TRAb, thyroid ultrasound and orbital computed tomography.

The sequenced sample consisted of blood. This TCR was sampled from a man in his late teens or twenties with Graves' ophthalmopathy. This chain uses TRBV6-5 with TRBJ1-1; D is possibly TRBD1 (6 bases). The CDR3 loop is CASSLRGGATEAFF. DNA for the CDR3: TGTGCCAGCAGTTTAAGGGGGGGGGCCACTGAAGCTTTCTTT.